A selection of T cell receptor beta chains follows, all from one sample in a study of T cell responses to AZD1222 COVID-19 vaccine. Sequencing was performed with immunoSEQ multiplex PCR; in TCRdb, only in-frame clones are kept and a portion is missing. The profile shows more than 95,000 clones, more than 80% of them singletons. Sample: peripheral blood, taken 28 days after the second AZD1222 dose. All receptors come from an adult who received the AZD1222 COVID-19 vaccine. CDR3s include the opening cysteine and the closing phenylalanine or tryptophan.

>TRBV5-4|14
CASSLVLAEETQYF
>TRBV10-3|14
CAISRQGNQETQYF
>TRBV18|14
CASSPGQGKETQYF
>TRBV6-5|15
CASIQGVPHNQPQHF
>TRBV6-5|16
CASSSGPGAGNTEAFF
>TRBV7-3|18
CASSLLAGGLSSYNEQFF
>TRBV7-2|14
CASSLGGGSETQYF
>TRBV6-5|15
CASSPLLEANYGYTF
>TRBV30|11
CACKTVYEQYF
>TRBV7-9|14
CASGRAGSGNTIYF
>TRBV11-1|14
CASSPTSGGDTQYF
>TRBV27|15
CASSFRGGRTDTQYF
>TRBV5-8|12
CASSPSTWGYTF
>TRBV29-1|15
CSVVAGAGTGGEQYF
>TRBV5-4|16
CASRSGTLAQSTEAFF